Listed below are T cell receptor beta chains from one sample, sequenced in a study of blood T cell repertoires in COVID-19. Some clones are missing from TCRdb's copy, which holds only in-frame ones; the method was immunoSEQ multiplex PCR. The sample includes roughly 250,000 clones, approximately 86% seen only once; the top ten take roughly 1.6%. The sequencing sample was made of PBMCs or T cells enriched from blood (not recorded which). These receptors were taken from a woman aged 45-65 years who had recovered from COVID-19. CDR3s include the opening cysteine and the closing phenylalanine or tryptophan. The D gene is left open where the match is weak. Clone sizes are given selectively: once, few, many, or a class where the clone is expanded.

v_call,d_call,clone_size,j_call,cdr3_aa,cdr3_nt
TRBV30,TRBD2,.,TRBJ2-5,CAWSEGTSGTQETQYF,TGTGCCTGGAGTGAGGGAACTAGCGGGACCCAAGAGACCCAGTACTTC
TRBV3-1/TRBV3-2,.,.,TRBJ1-2,CASSQSFQGRGQGYTF,TGTGCCAGCAGCCAGTCCTTCCAGGGGAGAGGGCAGGGCTACACCTTC
TRBV19,.,.,TRBJ1-3,CASSMDFDSGNTIYF,TGTGCCAGTAGTATGGACTTCGACTCTGGAAACACCATATATTTT
TRBV24-1,TRBD1,.,TRBJ1-3,CATSDKPGQGSGNTIYF,TGTGCCACCAGTGATAAACCGGGACAGGGCTCTGGAAACACCATATATTTT
TRBV5-1,TRBD2,few,TRBJ2-1,CASRTSGRLAYNEQFF,TGCGCCAGCCGGACTAGCGGGAGGTTAGCCTACAATGAGCAGTTCTTC
TRBV5-8,.,.,TRBJ2-7,CASSADITYEQYF,TGTGCCAGCAGCGCCGACATCACCTACGAGCAGTACTTC
TRBV30,.,few,TRBJ1-1,CAWSSRATEAFF,TGTGCCTGGAGTTCGCGGGCCACTGAAGCTTTCTTT
TRBV5-6,.,.,TRBJ2-5,CASSLRVSGITGPETQYF,TGTGCCAGCAGCTTACGTGTGTCGGGGATAACGGGTCCGGAGACCCAGTACTTC
TRBV3-1/TRBV3-2,.,.,TRBJ1-5,CASSQDGFGQGKPNKGQPQHF,TGTGCCAGCAGCCAAGATGGGTTCGGACAAGGGAAACCAAACAAGGGTCAGCCCCAGCATTTT
TRBV18,TRBD1,.,TRBJ2-3,CASSPNTGVSDTQYF,TGTGCCAGCTCCCCCAATACAGGGGTTTCAGATACGCAGTATTTT
TRBV5-4,TRBD1,.,TRBJ2-5,CASSHKQGARETQYF,TGTGCCAGCAGCCATAAACAGGGGGCTCGAGAGACCCAGTACTTC
TRBV5-4,TRBD2,.,TRBJ2-1,CASSPGTSGGSSYNEQFF,TGTGCCAGCAGCCCAGGGACTAGCGGGGGGAGCTCCTACAATGAGCAGTTCTTC
TRBV5-1,TRBD1,.,TRBJ2-2,CASSPGTANTGELFF,TGCGCCAGCAGCCCCGGGACAGCCAACACCGGGGAGCTGTTTTTT
TRBV7-2,.,.,TRBJ2-3,CASSLESGSTDTQYF,TGTGCCAGCAGCTTAGAGAGCGGGAGCACAGATACGCAGTATTTT
TRBV9,.,.,TRBJ2-1,CASSVGAGAYNEQFF,TGTGCCAGCAGCGTAGGGGCGGGTGCTTACAATGAGCAGTTCTTC
TRBV27,.,.,TRBJ2-2,CASRTQYGELFF,TGTGCCTCAAGGACACAATACGGGGAGCTGTTTTTT
TRBV30,.,once,TRBJ1-6,CAWSPPESSYNSPLHF,TGTGCCTGGAGTCCTCCGGAGAGCTCCTATAATTCACCCCTCCACTTT
TRBV27,TRBD2,.,TRBJ2-1,CASQAGAGNEQFF,TGTGCCAGCCAAGCGGGAGCTGGCAATGAGCAGTTCTTC
TRBV11-2,.,.,TRBJ2-3,CASSDSADTQYF,TGTGCCAGCAGCGATAGCGCAGATACGCAGTATTTT
TRBV20-1,.,.,TRBJ2-7,CSASSSLSGTYEQYF,TGCAGTGCTAGTTCCTCTCTTAGCGGTACCTACGAGCAGTACTTC
TRBV7-2,TRBD2,many,TRBJ2-1,CASSGPGLAGGRSYNEQFF,TGTGCCAGCAGCGGGCCGGGACTAGCGGGAGGGAGATCCTACAATGAGCAGTTCTTC
TRBV7-6,.,.,TRBJ1-2,CASSSAGQDSYGYTF,TGTGCCAGCAGCTCCGCAGGCCAGGATTCCTATGGCTACACCTTC
TRBV18,.,.,TRBJ2-5,CASSVGLNKQETQYF,TGTGCCAGCTCGGTCGGACTCAATAAACAAGAGACCCAGTACTTC
TRBV28,.,.,TRBJ1-1,CATKGSGPTEAFF,TGTGCCACCAAAGGGTCAGGGCCTACTGAAGCTTTCTTT
TRBV7-2,.,.,TRBJ2-7,CASSLAGFSYEQYF,TGTGCCAGCAGCTTAGCGGGCTTCTCCTACGAGCAGTACTTC
TRBV3-1/TRBV3-2,.,.,TRBJ1-1,CASTITGTTMTEAFF,TGTGCCAGCACAATTACCGGGACAACGATGACTGAAGCTTTCTTT
TRBV19,.,.,TRBJ1-1,CASTPVAGNTEAFF,TGTGCCAGTACCCCAGTGGCGGGGAACACTGAAGCTTTCTTT
TRBV2,.,.,TRBJ2-7,CASSEARETGGWQYF,TGTGCCAGCAGTGAAGCACGGGAGACTGGGGGGTGGCAGTACTTC
TRBV19,.,.,TRBJ1-5,CASSIAVQSPGSNQPQHF,TGTGCCAGTAGTATAGCGGTCCAATCCCCGGGGAGCAATCAGCCCCAGCATTTT
TRBV10-3,.,.,TRBJ1-1,CAISESRDTAFF,TGTGCCATCAGTGAGTCGAGGGACACAGCTTTCTTT
TRBV20-1,.,.,TRBJ1-1,CSASLSTEAFF,TGCAGTGCTAGTTTGAGCACTGAAGCTTTCTTT
TRBV19,TRBD2,.,TRBJ2-2,CASKSSGRAIAGELFF,TGTGCCAGTAAATCTAGCGGGAGGGCAATCGCCGGGGAGCTGTTTTTT
TRBV5-1,.,.,TRBJ1-3,CASSRGNTIYF,TGCGCCAGCAGCCGGGGAAACACCATATATTTT
TRBV21-1,.,few,TRBJ1-5,CASSNRLSVWNQPQHF,TGTGCCAGCAGTAACCGCCTAAGTGTTTGGAATCAGCCCCAGCATTTT
TRBV11-1,TRBD1,once,TRBJ1-2,CASSSGDRGYGYTF,TGTGCCAGCAGCTCAGGAGACAGGGGGTATGGCTACACCTTC
TRBV18,TRBD1,few,TRBJ2-5,CASRVQGMETQYF,TGTGCCAGCAGGGTACAGGGGATGGAGACCCAGTACTTC
TRBV7-2,TRBD1,.,TRBJ1-5,CASSSSTGTGGNQPQHF,TGTGCCAGCAGCTCATCAACCGGGACAGGGGGCAATCAGCCCCAGCATTTT
TRBV6-2/TRBV6-3,TRBD2,.,TRBJ2-3,CASSYDGGRTDTQYF,TGTGCCAGCAGTTATGATGGCGGGAGGACAGATACGCAGTATTTT
TRBV4-3,.,once,TRBJ2-2,CASSQESRPGELFF,TGCGCCAGCAGCCAAGAGTCCAGGCCCGGGGAGCTGTTTTTT
TRBV6-5,TRBD1,.,TRBJ1-4,CASSRTGGEKLFF,TGTGCCAGCAGTCGAACAGGGGGTGAAAAACTGTTTTTT
TRBV28,.,.,TRBJ2-1,CASSYRDSLGEQFF,TGTGCCAGCAGCTACCGGGACTCCCTCGGGGAGCAGTTCTTC
TRBV24-1,TRBD2,once,TRBJ2-3,CATSDFSTGLAGILACTDTQYF,TGTGCCACCAGTGATTTCTCCACCGGACTAGCGGGAATCCTAGCTTGTACAGATACGCAGTATTTT
TRBV4-1,TRBD1,.,TRBJ1-5,CASSQAYRGSAGQPQHF,TGCGCCAGCAGCCAAGCCTACAGGGGTTCGGCGGGACAGCCCCAGCATTTT
TRBV6-2/TRBV6-3,.,once,TRBJ2-7,CASSDIQFSYEQYF,TGTGCCAGCAGTGACATACAGTTTTCCTACGAGCAGTACTTC
TRBV30,.,once,TRBJ2-5,CAWTVGGTWETQYF,TGTGCCTGGACTGTGGGCGGGACTTGGGAGACCCAGTACTTC
TRBV7-2,TRBD1,.,TRBJ1-1,CASSAQGGDTEAFF,TGTGCCAGCAGCGCACAGGGGGGGGACACTGAAGCTTTCTTT
TRBV15,TRBD1,.,TRBJ2-7,CATSRASGTGGFEQYF,TGTGCCACCAGCAGAGCCTCCGGGACAGGGGGCTTCGAGCAGTACTTC
TRBV5-1,TRBD1,.,TRBJ2-5,CASSSGGTGGVETQYF,TGCGCCAGCAGCTCGGGAGGGACAGGGGGCGTGGAGACCCAGTACTTC